A selection of T cell receptor beta chains follows, all from one sample in a study of post-analysis software for immune sequencing data. From the PCR reads, TCRdb called clonotypes with MiXCR, one entry per CDR3 protein. The table records 650,000 to 850,000 distinct CDR3 sequences, more than 45% of them present only once. Source material: blood. These receptor sequences come from a girl aged 10-17 years with multiple sclerosis. The CDR3 runs from the conserved cysteine through the conserved F or W. Each record gives: clone size, J gene, CDR3 length, V gene, D gene, CDR3 protein, CDR3 DNA. The D gene is left open where the match is weak. Rows may omit the clone size; those that give it use once, few, many or a size class.

- | TRBJ2-7 | 14 | TRBV20-1 | - | CSARKIADSLEQYF | TGCAGTGCTAGAAAGATAGCGGACAGTCTCGAGCAGTACTTC
once | TRBJ2-1 | 16 | TRBV4-2 | TRBD2 | CASSPPGAGAHNEQFF | TGTGCCAGCAGCCCCCCCGGAGCGGGAGCCCACAATGAGCAGTTCTTC
once | TRBJ2-7 | 14 | TRBV7-6 | TRBD2 | CASSLQRGTYEQYF | TGTGCCAGCAGCTTACAGCGGGGGACCTACGAGCAGTACTTC
- | TRBJ2-1 | 16 | TRBV12-3/TRBV12-4 | - | CASSLGPRGSYNEQFF | TGTGCCAGCAGTTTAGGGCCACGTGGGTCCTACAATGAGCAGTTCTTC
- | TRBJ1-2 | 14 | TRBV12-3/TRBV12-4 | TRBD1 | CASSLRKGGSGYTF | TGTGCCAGCAGTTTAAGGAAAGGGGGCTCTGGCTACACCTTC
- | TRBJ1-2 | 15 | TRBV5-5 | TRBD1 | CASSPDRGKVYGYTF | TGTGCCAGCAGTCCCGACAGGGGGAAAGTCTATGGCTACACCTTC
- | TRBJ2-5 | 15 | TRBV7-7 | - | CASSLEFTGKETQYF | TGTGCTAGCAGCTTAGAGTTCACAGGAAAAGAGACCCAGTACTTC
- | TRBJ1-5 | 15 | TRBV10-3 | - | CAISPDTDSNQPQHF | TGTGCCATCAGTCCAGACACCGATAGCAATCAGCCCCAGCATTTT
- | TRBJ2-1 | 15 | TRBV7-2 | TRBD1 | CASSLGRQGFGEQFF | TGTGCCAGCAGCTTAGGAAGACAGGGGTTCGGTGAGCAGTTCTTC
- | TRBJ2-5 | 15 | TRBV7-2 | - | CASNEGSWYQETQYF | TGTGCCAGCAACGAAGGGAGCTGGTACCAAGAGACCCAGTACTTC
- | TRBJ1-2 | 18 | TRBV3-1 | - | CASSHGPRGTGSMGGYTF | TGTGCCAGCAGCCATGGGCCCCGGGGTACTGGATCAATGGGTGGCTACACCTTC
- | TRBJ2-4 | 14 | TRBV7-3 | - | CASSLQGGDMVQYF | TGTGCCAGCAGCCTCCAGGGGGGGGACATGGTTCAGTACTTC
- | TRBJ1-1 | 13 | TRBV29-1 | - | CSVEGRSYTEAFF | TGCAGCGTTGAAGGCAGGTCCTACACTGAAGCTTTCTTT
- | TRBJ1-4 | 14 | TRBV7-2 | - | CASSATGWGEKLFF | TGTGCCAGCAGCGCAACAGGGTGGGGTGAAAAACTGTTTTTT
- | TRBJ2-7 | 17 | TRBV6-6 | - | CASSYPTSWERLYEQYF | TGTGCCAGCAGTTACCCTACGTCATGGGAGAGACTCTACGAGCAGTACTTC
- | TRBJ2-3 | 16 | TRBV5-1 | TRBD1 | CASTVGQGFGTDTQYF | TGCGCCAGCACCGTTGGACAGGGTTTTGGCACAGATACGCAGTATTTT